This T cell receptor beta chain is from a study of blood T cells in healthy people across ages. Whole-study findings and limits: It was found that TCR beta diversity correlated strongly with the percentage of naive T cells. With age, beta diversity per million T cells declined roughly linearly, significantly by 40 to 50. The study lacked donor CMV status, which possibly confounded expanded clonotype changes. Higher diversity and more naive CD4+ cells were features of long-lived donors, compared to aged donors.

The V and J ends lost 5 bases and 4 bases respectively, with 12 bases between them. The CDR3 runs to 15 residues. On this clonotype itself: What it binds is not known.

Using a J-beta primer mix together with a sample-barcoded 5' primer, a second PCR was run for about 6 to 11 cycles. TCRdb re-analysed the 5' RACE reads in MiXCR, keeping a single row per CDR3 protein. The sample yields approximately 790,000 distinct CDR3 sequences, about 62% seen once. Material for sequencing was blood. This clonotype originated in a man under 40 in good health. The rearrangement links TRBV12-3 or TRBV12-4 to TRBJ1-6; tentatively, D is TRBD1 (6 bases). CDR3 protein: CASSANREYNSPLHF. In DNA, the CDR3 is TGTGCCAGCAGTGCAAACAGGGAGTATAATTCACCCCTCCACTTT.